This T cell receptor (beta chain) is from a study of blood T cells in healthy people across ages. Primers used in a second PCR of about 6 to 12 cycles were a sample-barcoded 5' primer and a J-beta primer mix. TCRdb reprocessed the 5' RACE reads with MiXCR, giving one entry per CDR3 protein. The sample has more than 800,000 distinct CDR3 sequences; around 45% are singletons. Each sample used at least 7 million PBMCs. CDR1 and CDR2 (germline): DFQATT, SNEGSKA (reference sequence). This CDR3 is built from 14 residues. V lost 5 bases, J lost 4 bases, and 9 bases stayed unmatched. The chain combines TRBV20-1 with TRBJ1-2; 8 bases agree with TRBD1. Sequencing was performed on blood. The clonotype originates from an older woman in good health. This chain's CDR3 is CSALRQGRGYGYTF. The DNA of the CDR3 is TGCAGTGCTCTCCGACAGGGGAGAGGCTATGGCTACACCTTC.